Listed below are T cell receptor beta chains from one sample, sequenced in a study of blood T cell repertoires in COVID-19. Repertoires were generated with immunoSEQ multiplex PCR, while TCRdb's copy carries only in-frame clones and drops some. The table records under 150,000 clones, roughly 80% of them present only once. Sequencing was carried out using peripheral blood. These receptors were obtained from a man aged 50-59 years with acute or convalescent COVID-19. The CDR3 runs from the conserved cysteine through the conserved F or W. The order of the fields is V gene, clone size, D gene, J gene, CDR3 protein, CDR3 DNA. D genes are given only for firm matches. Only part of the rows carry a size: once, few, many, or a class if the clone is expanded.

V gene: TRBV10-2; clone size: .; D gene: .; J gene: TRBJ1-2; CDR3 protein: CASSESPVMYGYTF; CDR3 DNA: TGCGCCAGCAGTGAGTCCCCAGTAATGTATGGCTACACCTTC
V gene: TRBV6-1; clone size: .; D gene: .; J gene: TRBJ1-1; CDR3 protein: CASSDGYRVVFF; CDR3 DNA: TGTGCCAGCAGTGACGGTTACAGGGTAGTTTTCTTT
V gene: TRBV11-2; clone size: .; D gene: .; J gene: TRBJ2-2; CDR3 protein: CASSSFGSFTGELFF; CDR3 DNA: TGTGCCAGCAGCTCTTTCGGGTCCTTCACCGGGGAGCTGTTTTTT
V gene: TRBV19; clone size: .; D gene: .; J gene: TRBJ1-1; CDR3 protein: CASTNKLPAYRALNTEAFF; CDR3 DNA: TGTGCCAGTACTAACAAACTCCCAGCATACAGGGCTTTGAACACTGAAGCTTTCTTT
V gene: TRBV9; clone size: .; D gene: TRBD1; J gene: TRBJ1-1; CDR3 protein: CASSPRPGTGFFF; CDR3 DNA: TGTGCCAGCAGCCCACGTCCCGGGACAGGGTTTTTCTTT
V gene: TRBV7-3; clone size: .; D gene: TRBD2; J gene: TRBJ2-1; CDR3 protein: CASSLSGGTTYNEQFF; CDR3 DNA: TGTGCCAGCAGCCTCAGCGGGGGGACCACCTACAATGAGCAGTTCTTC
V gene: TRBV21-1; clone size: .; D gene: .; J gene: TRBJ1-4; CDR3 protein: CASSKDQGGEKLFF; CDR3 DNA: TGTGCCAGCAGCAAAGATCAGGGAGGAGAAAAACTGTTTTTT
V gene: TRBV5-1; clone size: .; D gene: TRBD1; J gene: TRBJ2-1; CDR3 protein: CASSVGDSTGAREQFF; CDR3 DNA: TGCGCCAGCAGCGTCGGCGATTCTACAGGGGCCCGAGAGCAGTTCTTC
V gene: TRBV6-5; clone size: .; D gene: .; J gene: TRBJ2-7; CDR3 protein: CASSNTFGQFYEQYF; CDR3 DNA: TGTGCCAGCAGCAATACCTTTGGACAGTTTTACGAGCAGTACTTC
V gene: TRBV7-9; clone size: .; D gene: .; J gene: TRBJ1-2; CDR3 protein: CASSFRQEYGYTF; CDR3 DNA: TGTGCCAGCAGCTTCAGACAGGAGTATGGCTACACCTTC
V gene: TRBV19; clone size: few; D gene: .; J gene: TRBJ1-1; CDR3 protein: CASSPTVNTEAFF; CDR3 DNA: TGTGCCAGTAGTCCCACGGTGAACACTGAAGCTTTCTTT
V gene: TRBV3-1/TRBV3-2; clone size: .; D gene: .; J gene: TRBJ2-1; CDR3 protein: CASSTIPRGGTHYNEQFF; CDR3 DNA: TGTGCCAGCAGTACAATTCCCCGTGGGGGGACCCATTACAATGAGCAGTTCTTC
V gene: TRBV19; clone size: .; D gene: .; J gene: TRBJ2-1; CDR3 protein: CASSISTAGALYNEQFF; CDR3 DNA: TGTGCCAGTAGTATTTCTACCGCGGGGGCGTTGTACAATGAGCAGTTCTTC
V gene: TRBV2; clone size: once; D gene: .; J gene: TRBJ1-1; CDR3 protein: CASSLRDLTEAFF; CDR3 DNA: TGTGCCAGCAGTCTGCGGGACCTTACTGAAGCTTTCTTT
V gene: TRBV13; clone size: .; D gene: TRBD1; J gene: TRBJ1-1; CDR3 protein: CASSVRQGGNTEAFF; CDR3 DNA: TGTGCCAGCAGCGTACGACAGGGCGGGAACACTGAAGCTTTCTTT
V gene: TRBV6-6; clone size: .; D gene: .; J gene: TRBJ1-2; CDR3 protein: CASSSGWQNYGYTF; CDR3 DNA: TGTGCCAGCAGTTCCGGGTGGCAGAACTATGGCTACACCTTC
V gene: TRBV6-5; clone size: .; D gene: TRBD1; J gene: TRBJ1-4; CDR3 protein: CASNRQGAIDEKLFF; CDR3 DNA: TGTGCCAGCAATCGGCAGGGGGCTATTGATGAAAAACTGTTTTTT
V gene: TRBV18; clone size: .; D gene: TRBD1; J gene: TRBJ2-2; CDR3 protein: CASSPEDRATGELFF; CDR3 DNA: TGTGCCAGCTCACCAGAGGACAGGGCCACCGGGGAGCTGTTTTTT
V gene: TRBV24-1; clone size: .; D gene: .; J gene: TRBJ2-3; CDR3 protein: CATSDFLADTQYF; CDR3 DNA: TGTGCCACCAGTGATTTCCTAGCAGATACGCAGTATTTT
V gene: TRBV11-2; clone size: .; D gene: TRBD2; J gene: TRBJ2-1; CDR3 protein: CASSLGLGTRRSYNEQFF; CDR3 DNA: TGTGCCAGCAGCTTAGGACTGGGGACTAGGCGCTCCTACAATGAGCAGTTCTTC
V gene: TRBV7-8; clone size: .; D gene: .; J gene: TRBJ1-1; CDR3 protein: CASSLALTTAQAFF; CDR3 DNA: TGTGCCAGCAGCTTAGCGCTCACAACCGCTCAAGCTTTCTTT
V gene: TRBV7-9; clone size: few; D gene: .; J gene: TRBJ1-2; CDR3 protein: CASSSGGQRANYGYTF; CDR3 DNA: TGTGCCAGCAGCTCCGGAGGACAGCGAGCTAACTATGGCTACACCTTC
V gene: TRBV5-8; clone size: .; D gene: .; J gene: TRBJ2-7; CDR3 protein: CASSSRTDYEQYF; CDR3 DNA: TGTGCCAGCAGCTCTAGGACAGACTACGAGCAGTACTTC
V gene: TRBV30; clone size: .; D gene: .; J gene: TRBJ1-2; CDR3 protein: CAWSVGRQNGYTF; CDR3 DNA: TGTGCCTGGAGTGTTGGCAGACAGAATGGCTACACCTTC
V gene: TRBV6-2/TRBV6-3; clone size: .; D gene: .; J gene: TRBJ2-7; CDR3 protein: CASSPRGQGPYEQYF; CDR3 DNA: TGTGCCAGCAGTCCGCGAGGGCAGGGGCCGTACGAGCAGTACTTC
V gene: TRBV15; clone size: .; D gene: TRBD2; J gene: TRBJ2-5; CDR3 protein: CATSGLAGAEQETQYF; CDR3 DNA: TGTGCCACCAGTGGCCTAGCGGGGGCCGAACAAGAGACCCAGTACTTC
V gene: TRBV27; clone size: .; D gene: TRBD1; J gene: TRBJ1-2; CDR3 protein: CASSRDRGNYGYTF; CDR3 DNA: TGTGCCAGCAGTCGGGACAGGGGGAACTATGGCTACACCTTC
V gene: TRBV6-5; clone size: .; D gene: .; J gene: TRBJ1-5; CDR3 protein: CASSPGRNQPQHF; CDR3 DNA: TGTGCCAGCAGTCCAGGTCGCAATCAGCCCCAGCATTTT
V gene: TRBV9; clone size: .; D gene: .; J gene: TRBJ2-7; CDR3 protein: CASSVESGTLSNEQYF; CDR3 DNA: TGTGCCAGCAGCGTAGAATCCGGGACATTGAGCAACGAGCAGTACTTC
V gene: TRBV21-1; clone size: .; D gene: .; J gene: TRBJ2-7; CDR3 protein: CANRPGSDEQYF; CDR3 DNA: TGTGCCAACCGGCCCGGGAGCGACGAGCAGTACTTC
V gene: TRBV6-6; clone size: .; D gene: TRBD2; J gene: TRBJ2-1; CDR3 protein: CASSGAYNEQFF; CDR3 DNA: TGTGCCAGTAGCGGGGCTTACAATGAGCAGTTCTTC
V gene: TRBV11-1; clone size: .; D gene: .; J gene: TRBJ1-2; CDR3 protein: CASSLATQGVGYTF; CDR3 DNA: TGTGCCAGCAGCTTAGCTACTCAGGGTGTTGGCTACACCTTC
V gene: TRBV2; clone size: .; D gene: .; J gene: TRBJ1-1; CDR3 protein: CASSPTENTEAFF; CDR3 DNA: TGTGCCAGCAGTCCCACAGAAAACACTGAAGCTTTCTTT
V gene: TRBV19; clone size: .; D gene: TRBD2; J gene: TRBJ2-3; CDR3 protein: CASSSPRGGEQYF; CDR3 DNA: TGTGCCAGTAGTTCTCCCCGCGGGGGGGAGCAGTATTTT
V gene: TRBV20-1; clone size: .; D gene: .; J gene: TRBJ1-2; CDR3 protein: CSASAGTNYGYTF; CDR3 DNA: TGCAGTGCTAGTGCGGGGACTAACTATGGCTACACCTTC
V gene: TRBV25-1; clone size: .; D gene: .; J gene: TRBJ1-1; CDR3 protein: CASSEGGLGNTEAFF; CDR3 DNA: TGTGCCAGCAGTGAAGGGGGACTCGGGAACACTGAAGCTTTCTTT
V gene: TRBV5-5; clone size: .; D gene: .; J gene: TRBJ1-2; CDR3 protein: CASSLEEARGYTF; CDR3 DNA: TGTGCCAGCAGCTTGGAGGAGGCCAGGGGCTACACCTTC
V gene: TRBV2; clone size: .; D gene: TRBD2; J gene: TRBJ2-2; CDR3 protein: CASRGLASRTGELFF; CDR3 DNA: TGTGCCAGCAGGGGACTAGCAAGTCGGACCGGGGAGCTGTTTTTT
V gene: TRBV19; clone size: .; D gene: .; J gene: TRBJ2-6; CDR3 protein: CASGTSGGANVLTF; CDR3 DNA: TGTGCCAGTGGAACTAGTGGTGGGGCCAACGTCCTGACTTTC
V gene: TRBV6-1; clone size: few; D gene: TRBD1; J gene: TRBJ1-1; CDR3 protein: CASSKVPGQGWNTEAFF; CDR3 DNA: TGTGCCAGCAGTAAAGTCCCGGGACAGGGTTGGAACACTGAAGCTTTCTTT
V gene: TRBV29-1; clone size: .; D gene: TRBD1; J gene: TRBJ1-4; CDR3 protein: CSVGGDRASEKLFF; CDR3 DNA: TGCAGCGTTGGGGGGGACAGGGCTTCTGAAAAACTGTTTTTT
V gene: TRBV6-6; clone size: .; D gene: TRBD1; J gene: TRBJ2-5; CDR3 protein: CASSPGTGVQETQYF; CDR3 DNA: TGTGCCAGCAGCCCCGGGACAGGAGTCCAAGAGACCCAGTACTTC
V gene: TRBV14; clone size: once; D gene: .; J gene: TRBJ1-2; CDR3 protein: CASSQDRGSGGYTF; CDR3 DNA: TGTGCCAGCAGCCAAGATAGGGGGTCCGGCGGCTACACCTTC
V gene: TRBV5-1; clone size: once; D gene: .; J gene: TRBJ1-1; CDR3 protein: CASRFGGEAFF; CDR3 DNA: TGCGCCAGCAGATTCGGGGGGGAAGCTTTCTTT
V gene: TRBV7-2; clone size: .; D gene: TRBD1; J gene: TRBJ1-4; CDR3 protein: CASSAGRRGRGVNEKLFF; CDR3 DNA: TGTGCCAGCAGCGCCGGGCGGAGGGGGCGCGGGGTTAATGAAAAACTGTTTTTT
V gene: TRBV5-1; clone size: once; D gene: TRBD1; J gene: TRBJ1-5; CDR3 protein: CASSTGTGYQPQHF; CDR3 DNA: TGCGCCAGCAGCACGGGGACAGGGTATCAGCCCCAGCATTTT
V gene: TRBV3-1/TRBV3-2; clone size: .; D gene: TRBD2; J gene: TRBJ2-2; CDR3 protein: CASSLGTSGRLGELFF; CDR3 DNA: TGTGCCAGCAGCCTTGGGACTAGCGGGAGGTTGGGGGAGCTGTTTTTT
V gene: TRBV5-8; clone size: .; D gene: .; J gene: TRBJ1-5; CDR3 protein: CASSVYRLTDQPQHF; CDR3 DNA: TGTGCCAGCAGCGTCTACAGGTTGACGGATCAGCCCCAGCATTTT
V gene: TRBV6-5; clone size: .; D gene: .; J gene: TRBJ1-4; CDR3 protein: CASTEGRRNEKLFF; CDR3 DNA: TGTGCCAGCACGGAGGGACGGAGGAATGAAAAACTGTTTTTT
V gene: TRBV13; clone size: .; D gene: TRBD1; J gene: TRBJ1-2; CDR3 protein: CASSFDRGNYGYTF; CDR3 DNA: TGTGCCAGCAGCTTTGACAGGGGAAACTATGGCTACACCTTC
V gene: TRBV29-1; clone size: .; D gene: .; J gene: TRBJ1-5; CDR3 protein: CSVLLGANQPQHF; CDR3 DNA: TGCAGCGTGCTGCTTGGGGCAAATCAGCCCCAGCATTTT
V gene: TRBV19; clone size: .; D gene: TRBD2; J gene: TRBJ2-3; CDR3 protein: CASSAGDGTDTQYF; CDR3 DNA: TGTGCCAGTAGTGCGGGGGACGGCACAGATACGCAGTATTTT
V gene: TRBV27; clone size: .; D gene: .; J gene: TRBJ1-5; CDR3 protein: CASGRGNQPQHF; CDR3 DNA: TGTGCCTCCGGGCGGGGCAATCAGCCCCAGCATTTT